This T cell receptor beta chain was observed in a study of T cells in Graves' hyperthyroidism and ophthalmopathy. The TCR beta CDR3 regions underwent amplification using RNA transcripts as the source. HTBI primers drove first-round RT-PCR of the TCR CDR3. One entry per CDR3 protein results from TCRdb running MiXCR on the multiplex PCR reads. Altogether fewer than 900,000 distinct CDR3 sequences are present, around a sixth being singletons, with the ten largest covering approximately 15%. CDR1 and CDR2 (germline): MNHNS, SASEGT. Trimming pared 0 bases from V and 8 bases from J, leaving 10 bases between. CDR3 length: 14 residues. Worth noting for this clonotype: The antigen remains undetermined.

Study results and caveats: Stable hyperthyroidism was separated from ophthalmopathy by a model based on 13 V-J features.

The source material was blood. The V and J genes are TRBV6-1 and TRBJ2-2; D uncertain. This receptor was obtained from a woman in her 50s with Graves' hyperthyroidism that later progressed to Graves' ophthalmopathy. In DNA, the CDR3 is TGTGCCAGCAGTGAAGCGGGGAATTTAGGGGAGCTGTTTTTT. This translates into CASSEAGNLGELFF.